The 31 T cell receptor beta chains presented below share a single source sample, sequenced in a study of blood T cell repertoires in COVID-19 (dated by TCRdb to 2019 to 2021). Library prep was done by the immunoSEQ multiplex PCR assay. TCRdb limited this immuneACCESS table to in-frame rearrangements with V and J called. A share of clones is missing; checked studies link under half to unresolved V genes, and the rest is unexplained. The sample table contains 150,000 to 200,000 clones; only one count was recorded for approximately 86% of them. The biggest ten clones account for roughly 8% of the sample. The specimen was peripheral blood. The receptor source for this set is a man aged 55 to 70 with acute or convalescent COVID-19.

CDR3 sequence: CASRQGRNTEAFF. CDR3 nucleotide sequence: TGTGCCAGCAGACAGGGGCGGAACACTGAAGCTTTCTTT. V gene TRBV28 combines with J gene TRBJ1-1, with TRBD1 identical over 7 bases. Germline CDR1 is MDHEN and CDR2 is SYDVKM. Trimming removed 6 bases from V and 1 base from J; junction bases left unmatched: 2. The CDR3 runs 13 residues.

This clone was found a few times. The chain uses TRBV7-8 and TRBJ2-5; 7 nucleotides match TRBD1. Unmatched junction bases numbered 3, after V lost 5 bases and J lost 3 bases. The CDR3 is 13 residues long. CDR1 is SGHVS, CDR2 FQNEAQ, per germline. The chain's CDR3 is CASSPGTEETQYF. For the CDR3, the DNA is TGTGCCAGCAGCCCCGGGACAGAAGAGACCCAGTACTTC.

The chain carries TRBV5-1 and TRBJ1-4; TRBD1 is a possible D gene (5 bases). The germline gives CDR1 SGHRS, CDR2 YFSETQ. V was trimmed by 3 bases and J by 4 bases, leaving 13 bases between them. The CDR3 has 15 amino acids. The CDR3 spells CASSSGRGLNEKLFF. The CDR3 coding sequence is TGCGCCAGCAGCTCTGGGCGGGGACTTAATGAAAAACTGTTTTTT.

The chain combines TRBV27 with TRBJ1-2; 7 bases line up with TRBD1. Germline V CDR1 and CDR2: MNHEY, SMNVEV (reference sequence). The J segment lost 7 bases and the V segment lost 4 bases, leaving 15 bases of the junction unmatched. The length of the CDR3 is 16 residues. CDR3 bases: TGTGCCAGCAGTTCATGGGGCAGGGGGTTAACGTCTGGCTACACCTTC. Its translation: CASSSWGRGLTSGYTF.

The chain joins TRBV3-1 (or the pseudogene TRBV3-2) to TRBJ1-1; D not certain. This CDR3 is built from 12 residues. Germline V gene lookup returns CDR1 LGHDT and CDR2 YNNKEL (reference sequence). The V and J ends lost 6 bases and 1 base respectively, with 6 bases between them. The CDR3 nucleotides are TGTGCCAGCAGTCTAAGGAACACTGAAGCTTTCTTT. Translation gives CASSLRNTEAFF.

J is TRBJ2-7 and V is TRBV10-3; D is possibly TRBD1 (6 bases). The germline V gene has CDR1 ENHRY and CDR2 SYGVKD. The CDR3 spans 15 residues. The V end lost 3 bases, the J end lost 8 bases, and 20 bases lay between the germline ends. CDR3 residues: CAISDPQGPPWKQYF. DNA of the CDR3: TGTGCCATCAGTGACCCCCAGGGGCCGCCCTGGAAGCAGTACTTC.

The chain employs TRBV14 and TRBJ2-3, with 9 bases lining up with TRBD1. Germline lookup yields CDR1 SGHDN and CDR2 FVKESK. The CDR3 consists of 20 residues. Trimming removed 2 bases from V and 3 bases from J; junction bases left unmatched: 18. The CDR3 bases are TGTGCCAGCAGCCAAACCCCCCCAGGACAGGGGTTCTATACTACAGATACGCAGTATTTT. Translation gives CASSQTPPGQGFYTTDTQYF.

The chain is built from TRBV5-4 and TRBJ2-3; TRBD2 is a possible D gene (6 bases). The CDR3 has 16 amino acids. Between the trimmed V and J ends, which lost 4 bases and 3 bases, there was a span of 18 bases. CDR1 and CDR2 from the germline V gene are SGHNT and YYREEE (reference sequence). The CDR3 nucleotides are TGTGCCAGCAGCCTACTGGTTGGGGGAGGTACAGATACGCAGTATTTT. Residues: CASSLLVGGGTDTQYF.

The rearrangement links TRBV11-2 to TRBJ2-2; the D gene is possibly TRBD1 (5 bases). This CDR3 contains 16 residues. V was shortened by 4 bases and J by 5 bases, with 17 bases between the two germline ends. Germline loops: CDR1 SGHAT, CDR2 FQNNGV. Here the CDR3 DNA reads TGTGCCAGCAGCTCAATGCTAGGGGTATTGACCGGGGAGCTGTTTTTT. Residues: CASSSMLGVLTGELFF.

The DNA of the CDR3 is TGTGCCAGCAGTTACTCTCGGCATACGGGGGAGACCCAGTACTTC. As protein: CASSYSRHTGETQYF. The V and J genes are TRBV6-5 and TRBJ2-5, with TRBD2 as a possible D gene (5 bases). CDR1 is MNHEY, CDR2 SVGAGI, per germline. V dropped 0 bases and J dropped 5 bases, with 13 bases sitting between them. CDR3 length: 15 residues.

V usage is TRBV27 and J usage is TRBJ2-6; D is undetermined. The CDR3 is 16 residues long. Per the germline V gene, CDR1 is MNHEY and CDR2 is SMNVEV (reference sequence). Trimming took 0 bases from V and 0 from J, leaving 6 bases between them. The CDR3 spells CASSLSFLSGANVLTF. Written as DNA, the CDR3 is TGTGCCAGCAGTTTATCGTTTCTCTCTGGGGCCAACGTCCTGACTTTC.

The V gene is TRBV30, the J gene TRBJ2-1; tentatively, D is TRBD2 (6 bases). Germline CDR1 reads GTSNPN; CDR2 reads SVGIG (reference sequence). The CDR3 has 14 amino acids. The V gene lost 4 bases and the J gene lost 0 bases, with 10 bases spanning the gap. CDR3 bases: TGTGCCTGGACGGCGGGAAGCTCCTACAATGAGCAGTTCTTC. Translated, it gives CAWTAGSSYNEQFF.

The chain joins TRBV6-5 to TRBJ2-7; 13 bases match TRBD2. After removal of 6 bases from V and 6 bases from J, the junction contained 5 bases not matched to a gene. Germline CDR1 MNHEY, CDR2 SVGAGI. This CDR3 comprises 14 residues. Written as DNA, the CDR3 is TGTGCCAGCAGCCGACTAGCGGGAGGCACCGAGCAGTACTTC. Translating it yields CASSRLAGGTEQYF.

The genes are TRBV28 and TRBJ1-3; D unclear. The V end lost 5 bases, the J end lost 4 bases, and 6 bases lay between the germline ends. The CDR3 is 12 residues long. From germline, CDR1 is MDHEN and CDR2 SYDVKM. CDR3 coding DNA: TGTGCCAGCAGTGCACAGGGAAACACCATATATTTT. This gives the protein CASSAQGNTIYF.

The chain has TRBV10-1 and TRBJ2-1, with TRBD1 as a possible D gene (5 bases). The CDR3 covers 14 residues. Per germline, CDR1 WNHNN and CDR2 SYGVQD (reference sequence). V was trimmed by 4 bases and J by 7 bases, leaving 14 bases between them. Here the CDR3 reads CASSGQFSGNEQFF. For the CDR3, the DNA is TGCGCCAGCAGTGGACAGTTTAGTGGTAATGAGCAGTTCTTC.

The chain links TRBV7-3 to TRBJ1-1; possibly TRBD1 for D (6 bases). Germline V CDR1 and CDR2: SGHTA, FQGTGA. V lost 5 bases, J lost 3 bases, and 10 bases lay in between. The CDR3 covers 13 residues. In nucleotides, the CDR3 is TGTGCCAGCAGCCTACACAGGGACACTGAAGCTTTCTTT. The encoded protein is CASSLHRDTEAFF.

V gene TRBV19 combines with J gene TRBJ1-1, with no clear D. The CDR3 runs to 15 residues. V was cut by 7 bases and J by 3 bases, with 18 bases left in between. In germline, CDR1 is LNHDA, CDR2 SQIVND (reference sequence). Written as DNA, the CDR3 is TGTGCCAGTACCCCCGGCGGAGTAGAGGACACTGAAGCTTTCTTT. Its translation is CASTPGGVEDTEAFF.

This sequence joins TRBV25-1 and TRBJ1-1, with 9 bases lining up with TRBD1. The CDR3 covers 15 residues. Germline V gene lookup returns CDR1 MGHDK and CDR2 SYGVNS. Trimming cost V 3 bases and J 0 bases; bases outside gene matches: 2. CDR3 DNA: TGTGCCAGCAGTGATGGGGACAGGGTGAACACTGAAGCTTTCTTT. Its protein product is CASSDGDRVNTEAFF.

The genes are TRBV6-5 and TRBJ2-1, with 11 bases that match TRBD2. CDR1 is MNHEY, CDR2 SVGAGI, per germline. V shed 6 bases, J shed 7 bases, and the junction held 8 bases outside the gene matches. The CDR3 has 15 amino acids. In DNA form, the CDR3 reads TGTGCCAGCAGCAGAACTAGCGGGAGAGTGAATGAGCAGTTCTTC. It translates to CASSRTSGRVNEQFF.

The chain couples TRBV27 to TRBJ1-5; perhaps TRBD1 as D (5 bases). Trimming took 2 bases from V and 7 from J, leaving 15 bases between them. The CDR3 totals 15 residues. Germline V gives CDR1 MNHEY, CDR2 SMNVEV (reference sequence). CDR3 nucleotide sequence: TGTGCCAGCAGTTTAATCGCTGGGGGGAAGCAGCCCCAGCATTTT. It codes for CASSLIAGGKQPQHF.

This rearrangement joins TRBV7-3 to TRBJ1-6; the D gene is possibly TRBD1 (5 bases). The CDR3 extends over 13 amino acids. V gave up 5 bases and J gave up 9 bases, with 11 bases separating them. Germline lookup yields CDR1 SGHTA and CDR2 FQGTGA. The CDR3 loop is CASSLGGVSPLHF. The CDR3 region has the DNA TGTGCCAGCAGCCTCGGGGGGGTTTCACCCCTCCACTTT.

The chain links TRBV28 to TRBJ1-5; D may be TRBD1 (6 bases). The CDR3 has 18 residues. Per the germline V gene, CDR1 is MDHEN and CDR2 is SYDVKM. With 6 bases removed from V and 0 bases from J, the gap between germline ends came to 21 bases. CDR3 DNA sequence: TGTGCCAGCAGCCCTACAGGGCTGGGGTATTATAGCAATCAGCCCCAGCATTTT. Amino acids: CASSPTGLGYYSNQPQHF.

The chain employs TRBV28 and TRBJ1-6, with TRBD1 matching 7 bases. V lost 5 bases and J lost 2; bases outside the gene matches: 3. The CDR3 totals 15 residues. The V gene's germline CDR1 is MDHEN and CDR2 SYDVKM. The DNA of the CDR3 is TGTGCCAGCAGTGTCACAGGGGCCTATAATTCACCCCTCCACTTT. Amino acids: CASSVTGAYNSPLHF. Complete variable domain (other parts from reference TRBV28 and TRBJ1-6): DVKVTQSSRYLVKRTGEKVFLECVQDMDHENMFWYRQDPGLGLRLIYFSYDVKMKEKGDIPEGYSVSREKKERFSLILESASTNQTSMYLCASSVTGAYNSPLHFGNGTRLTVT.

About this clone: Other DNA sequences from this sample encode an identical CDR3 as well. CDR3 in amino acids: CASTDDSSNQPQHF. The CDR3 region has the DNA TGTGCCAGCACGGACGACAGCAGCAATCAGCCCCAGCATTTT. The chain links TRBV2 to TRBJ1-5, with TRBD1 as a possible D gene (5 bases). The length of the CDR3 is 14 residues. Germline V gene lookup returns CDR1 SNHLY and CDR2 FYNNEI. The ends were cut back, 7 bases at V and 1 base at J, with 11 bases in the middle.

The chain employs TRBV7-9 and TRBJ1-1; D is perhaps TRBD1 (5 bases). V lost 5 bases and J lost 0, with 13 bases in between. Germline V lookup: CDR1 SEHNR, CDR2 FQNEAQ (reference sequence). This CDR3 comprises 15 residues. The CDR3 DNA follows: TGTGCCAGCAGCCTTCGGACAACTATGAACACTGAAGCTTTCTTT. Its translation is CASSLRTTMNTEAFF.

The chain recombines TRBV7-9 with TRBJ1-4; D is perhaps TRBD1 (6 bases). This CDR3 is 13 amino acids long. Trimming took off 4 bases at V and 4 bases at J, with 7 bases between the two ends. CDR1 is SEHNR, CDR2 FQNEAQ, per germline (reference sequence). This CDR3 reads CASSSQGNEKLFF. In DNA, the CDR3 is TGTGCCAGCAGCTCACAGGGTAATGAAAAACTGTTTTTT.

Only one count was recorded for this clone. The V gene is TRBV27, the J gene TRBJ1-2, with D tentatively TRBD1 (6 bases). The V end lost 2 bases, the J end lost 7 bases, and 14 bases lay between the germline ends. Germline CDR1 MNHEY, CDR2 SMNVEV (reference sequence). CDR3 length equals 14 residues. The CDR3 is CASSLTGGRGGYTF. CDR3 DNA: TGTGCCAGCAGTTTAACCGGGGGGCGGGGTGGCTACACCTTC.

CDR3 sequence reads: CASRITSGIGGEQFF. The CDR3, as DNA: TGTGCCAGCAGAATTACTAGCGGGATAGGGGGTGAGCAGTTCTTC. This chain connects TRBV28 to TRBJ2-1, with TRBD2 matching 10 bases. The V and J ends lost 6 bases and 9 bases, in that order; junction bases with no gene match: 11. This CDR3 spans 15 amino acids. Germline V gene lookup returns CDR1 MDHEN and CDR2 SYDVKM.

The J gene is TRBJ2-2, the V gene TRBV5-1, with no clear D. This CDR3 has 16 amino acids. Looked up from germline, CDR1 is SGHRS and CDR2 is YFSETQ. V shed 0 bases and J shed 4 bases, with 13 bases lying between them. This chain's CDR3 is CASSLGVVSGTGELFF. CDR3 DNA: TGCGCCAGCAGCTTGGGAGTAGTCTCGGGCACCGGGGAGCTGTTTTTT.

V usage is TRBV18 and J usage is TRBJ2-7; 7 nucleotides line up with TRBD2. After removal of 3 bases from V and 2 bases from J, the junction contained 4 bases not matched to a gene. The CDR3 contains 14 residues. The germline CDR1 and CDR2 sequences are KGHSH and LQKENI. CDR3 sequence: CASSPPSGAYEQYF. CDR3 coding DNA: TGTGCCAGCTCACCGCCTAGCGGAGCCTACGAGCAGTACTTC.

This clone was found once. The rearrangement joins TRBV18 to TRBJ2-1, with 9 bases that match TRBD1. CDR1 KGHSH and CDR2 LQKENI come from the germline V gene. The V segment lost 6 bases and the J segment 4 bases; nucleotides outside the gene matches: 7. This CDR3 is built from 15 residues. The CDR3 is CASSLQGAEYNEQFF. CDR3 in DNA: TGTGCCAGCTCTTTACAGGGGGCTGAATACAATGAGCAGTTCTTC.